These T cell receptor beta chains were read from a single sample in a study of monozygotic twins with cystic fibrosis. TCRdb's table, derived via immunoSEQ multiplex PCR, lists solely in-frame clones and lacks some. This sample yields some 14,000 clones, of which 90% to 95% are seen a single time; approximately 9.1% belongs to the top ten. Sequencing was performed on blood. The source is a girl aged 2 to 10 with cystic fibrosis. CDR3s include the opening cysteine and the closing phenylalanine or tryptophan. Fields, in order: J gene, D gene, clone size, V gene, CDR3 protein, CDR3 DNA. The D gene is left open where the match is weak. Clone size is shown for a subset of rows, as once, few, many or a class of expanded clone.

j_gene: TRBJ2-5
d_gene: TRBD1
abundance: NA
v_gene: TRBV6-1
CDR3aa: CASSEDRGRRETQYF
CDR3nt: TGTGCCAGCAGTGAAGACAGGGGGCGCAGAGAGACCCAGTACTTC

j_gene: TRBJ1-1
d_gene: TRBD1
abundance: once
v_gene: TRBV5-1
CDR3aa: CASSPDRDEAFF
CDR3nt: TGCGCCAGCAGCCCCGACAGGGATGAAGCTTTCTTT

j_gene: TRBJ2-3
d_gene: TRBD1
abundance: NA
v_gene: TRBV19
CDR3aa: CASSTTGSTDTQYF
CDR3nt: TGTGCCAGTAGTACGACAGGGAGCACAGATACGCAGTATTTT

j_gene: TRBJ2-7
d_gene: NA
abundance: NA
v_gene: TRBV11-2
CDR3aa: CASSSTGAYEQYF
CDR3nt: TGTGCCAGCAGCTCTACGGGGGCGTACGAGCAGTACTTC

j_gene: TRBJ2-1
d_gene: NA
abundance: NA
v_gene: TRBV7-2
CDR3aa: CASSLFNEQFF
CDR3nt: TGTGCCAGCAGCCTATTCAATGAGCAGTTCTTC

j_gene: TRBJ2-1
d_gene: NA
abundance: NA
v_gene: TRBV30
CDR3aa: CAWSVGLKIANEQFF
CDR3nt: TGTGCCTGGAGTGTCGGCTTAAAGATCGCGAATGAGCAGTTCTTC

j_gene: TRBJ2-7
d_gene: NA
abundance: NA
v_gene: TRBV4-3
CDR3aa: CASSQEITGTTANEQYF
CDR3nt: TGCGCCAGCAGCCAAGAGATTACCGGGACGACTGCCAACGAGCAGTACTTC

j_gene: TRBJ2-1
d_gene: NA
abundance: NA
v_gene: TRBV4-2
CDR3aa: CASSQTGLPGEQFF
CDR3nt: TGTGCCAGCAGCCAAACGGGACTCCCAGGGGAGCAGTTCTTC

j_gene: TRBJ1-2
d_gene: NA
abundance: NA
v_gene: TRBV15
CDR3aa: CATSPSGGSYGYTF
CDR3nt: TGTGCCACCAGCCCTTCGGGGGGATCCTATGGCTACACCTTC

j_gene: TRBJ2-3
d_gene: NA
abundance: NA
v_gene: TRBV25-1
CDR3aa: CASSSGSDTQYF
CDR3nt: TGTGCCAGCAGTTCCGGATCAGATACGCAGTATTTT

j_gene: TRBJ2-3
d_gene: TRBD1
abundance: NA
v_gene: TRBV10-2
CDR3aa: CASRDRGLGTQYF
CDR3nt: TGCGCCAGCAGGGACAGGGGATTAGGTACGCAGTATTTT

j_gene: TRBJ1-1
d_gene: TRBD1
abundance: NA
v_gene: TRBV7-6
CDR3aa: CASSLAQGAETEAFF
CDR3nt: TGTGCCAGCAGCTTAGCCCAGGGGGCAGAAACTGAAGCTTTCTTT

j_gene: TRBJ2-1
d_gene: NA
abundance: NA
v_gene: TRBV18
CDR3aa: CASSPGLLNEQFF
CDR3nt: TGTGCCAGCTCACCAGGACTTTTGAATGAGCAGTTCTTC

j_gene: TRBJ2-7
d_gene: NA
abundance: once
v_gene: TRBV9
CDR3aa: CASSVVAGNEQYF
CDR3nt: TGTGCCAGCAGCGTAGTAGCAGGGAACGAGCAGTACTTC

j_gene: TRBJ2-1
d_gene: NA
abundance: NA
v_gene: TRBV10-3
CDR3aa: CAISEVAEGHYNEQFF
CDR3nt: TGTGCCATCAGTGAGGTAGCGGAAGGACATTACAATGAGCAGTTCTTC

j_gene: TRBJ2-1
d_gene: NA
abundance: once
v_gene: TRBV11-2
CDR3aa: CASSLEVDEQFF
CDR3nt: TGTGCCAGCAGCTTAGAGGTAGATGAGCAGTTCTTC

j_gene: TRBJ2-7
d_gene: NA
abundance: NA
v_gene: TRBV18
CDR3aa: CASRDSNYEQYF
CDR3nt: TGTGCCAGTCGTGACAGCAACTACGAGCAGTACTTC

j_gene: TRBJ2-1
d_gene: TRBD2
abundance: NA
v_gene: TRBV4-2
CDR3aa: CASSAGGPGNEQFF
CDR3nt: TGTGCCAGCAGCGCGGGAGGGCCTGGCAATGAGCAGTTCTTC

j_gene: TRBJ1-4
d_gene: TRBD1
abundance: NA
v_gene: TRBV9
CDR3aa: CASSEGATNEKLFF
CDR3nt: TGTGCCAGCAGCGAGGGGGCCACTAATGAAAAACTGTTTTTT

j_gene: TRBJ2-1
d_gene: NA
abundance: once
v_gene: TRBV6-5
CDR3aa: CASSSVQVYNEQFF
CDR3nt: TGTGCCAGCAGTTCCGTACAGGTTTACAATGAGCAGTTCTTC

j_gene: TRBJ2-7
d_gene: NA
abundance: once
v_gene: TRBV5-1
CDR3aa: CASSSVGALSEQYF
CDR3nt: TGCGCCAGCAGCTCAGTGGGGGCCCTAAGCGAGCAGTACTTC

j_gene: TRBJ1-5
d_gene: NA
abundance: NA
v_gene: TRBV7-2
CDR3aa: CASSVLGQPQHF
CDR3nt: TGTGCCAGCAGCGTATTGGGTCAGCCCCAGCATTTT

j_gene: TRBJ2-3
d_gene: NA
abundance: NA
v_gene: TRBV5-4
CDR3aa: CASSLGGSDTQYF
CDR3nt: TGTGCCAGCAGCTTGGGTGGGAGTGATACGCAGTATTTT

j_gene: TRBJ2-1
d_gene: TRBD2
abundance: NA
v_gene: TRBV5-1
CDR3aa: CASSFPTSGSDEQFF
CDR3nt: TGCGCCAGCAGCTTCCCGACTAGCGGGAGTGATGAGCAGTTCTTC

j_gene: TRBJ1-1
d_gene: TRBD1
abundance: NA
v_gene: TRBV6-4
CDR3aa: CASSEQGTTEAFF
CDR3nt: TGTGCCAGCAGTGAACAGGGGACCACTGAAGCTTTCTTT

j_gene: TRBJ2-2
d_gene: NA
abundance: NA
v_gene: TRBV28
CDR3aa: CASSFWGEATGELFF
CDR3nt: TGTGCCAGCAGTTTTTGGGGGGAAGCAACCGGGGAGCTGTTTTTT

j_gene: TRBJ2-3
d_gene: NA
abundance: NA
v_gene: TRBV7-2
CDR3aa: CASSLAPATQHTQYF
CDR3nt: TGTGCCAGCAGCTTAGCGCCGGCAACCCAGCATACGCAGTATTTT

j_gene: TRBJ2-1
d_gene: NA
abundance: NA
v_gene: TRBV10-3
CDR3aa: CAIRQPGPRDEQFF
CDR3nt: TGTGCCATCAGACAACCGGGCCCGAGGGATGAGCAGTTCTTC

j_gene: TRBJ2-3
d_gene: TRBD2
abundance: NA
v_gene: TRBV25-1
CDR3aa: CASRIAGLSTDTQYF
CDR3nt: TGTGCCAGCAGAATAGCGGGCCTCAGCACAGATACGCAGTATTTT

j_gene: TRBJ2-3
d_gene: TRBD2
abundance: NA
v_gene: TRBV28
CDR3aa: CASSLGAGGPTDTQYF
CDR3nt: TGTGCCAGCAGTTTAGGGGCGGGAGGCCCCACAGATACGCAGTATTTT

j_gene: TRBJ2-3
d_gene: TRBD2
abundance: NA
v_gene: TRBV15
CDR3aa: CATSLPTSGRPDTQYF
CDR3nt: TGTGCCACCAGCCTCCCGACTAGCGGGAGACCAGATACGCAGTATTTT

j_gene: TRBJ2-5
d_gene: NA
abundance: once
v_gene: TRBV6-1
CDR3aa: CASKPGVETQYF
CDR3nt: TGTGCCAGCAAACCGGGGGTAGAGACCCAGTACTTC

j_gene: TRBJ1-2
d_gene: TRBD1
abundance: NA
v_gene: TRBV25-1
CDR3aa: CASSGDRYGYTF
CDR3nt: TGTGCCAGCAGTGGGGACAGATATGGCTACACCTTC

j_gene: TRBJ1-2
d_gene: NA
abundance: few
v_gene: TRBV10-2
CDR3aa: CASATGNYGYTF
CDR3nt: TGCGCCAGCGCCACAGGGAACTATGGCTACACCTTC

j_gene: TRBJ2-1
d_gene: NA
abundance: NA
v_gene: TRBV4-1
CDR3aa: CASSQVSGGPLRNEQFF
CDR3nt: TGCGCCAGCAGCCAAGTATCCGGGGGGCCCTTGAGGAATGAGCAGTTCTTC

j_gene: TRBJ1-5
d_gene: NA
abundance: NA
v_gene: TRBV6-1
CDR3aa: CASSEWAGGGNQPQHF
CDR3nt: TGTGCCAGCAGTGAATGGGCTGGGGGAGGCAATCAGCCCCAGCATTTT

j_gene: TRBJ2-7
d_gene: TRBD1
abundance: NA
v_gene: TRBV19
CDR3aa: CASMRRDSYEQYF
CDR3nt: TGTGCCAGTATGAGAAGGGACAGCTACGAGCAGTACTTC